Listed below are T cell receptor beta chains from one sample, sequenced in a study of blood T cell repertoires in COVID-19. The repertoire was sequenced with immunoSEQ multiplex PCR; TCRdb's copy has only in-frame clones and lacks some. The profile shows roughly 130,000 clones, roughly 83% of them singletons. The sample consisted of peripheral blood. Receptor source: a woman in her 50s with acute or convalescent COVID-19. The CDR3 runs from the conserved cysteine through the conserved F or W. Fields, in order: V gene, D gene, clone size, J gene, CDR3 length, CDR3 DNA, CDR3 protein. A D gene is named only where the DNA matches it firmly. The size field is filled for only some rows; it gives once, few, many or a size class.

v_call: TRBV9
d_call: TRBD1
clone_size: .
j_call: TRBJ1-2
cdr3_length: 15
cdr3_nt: TGTGCCAGCAGCCCACGGGACAGGGCAAACTATGGCTACACCTTC
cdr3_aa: CASSPRDRANYGYTF

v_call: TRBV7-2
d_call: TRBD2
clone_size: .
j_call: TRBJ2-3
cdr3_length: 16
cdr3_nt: TGTGCCAGCAGCTTAGCGCTGGCTAGCGGGGCAAATACGCAGTATTTT
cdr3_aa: CASSLALASGANTQYF

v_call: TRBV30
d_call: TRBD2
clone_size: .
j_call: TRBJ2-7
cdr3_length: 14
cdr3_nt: TGTGCCTGGAGGACAAGCGGGGGGCCCTACGAGCAGTACTTC
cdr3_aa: CAWRTSGGPYEQYF

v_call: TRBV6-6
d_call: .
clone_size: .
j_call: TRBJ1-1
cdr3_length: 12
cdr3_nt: TGTGCCAGCTTATATTTGAACACTGAAGCTTTCTTT
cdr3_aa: CASLYLNTEAFF

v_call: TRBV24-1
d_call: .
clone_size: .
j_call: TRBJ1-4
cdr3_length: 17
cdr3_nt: TGTGCCACCAGTGATCGTTCCTCCGGGACACCTCCCGAAAAACTGTTTTTT
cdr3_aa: CATSDRSSGTPPEKLFF

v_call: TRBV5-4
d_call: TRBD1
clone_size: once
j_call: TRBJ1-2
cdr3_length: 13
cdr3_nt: TGTGCCAGCAGCTTACAGGGGGGGAGAGGCTACACCTTC
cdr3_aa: CASSLQGGRGYTF

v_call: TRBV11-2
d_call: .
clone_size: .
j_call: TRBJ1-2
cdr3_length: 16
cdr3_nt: TGTGCCAGCAGCTTAGATGCGAGGGTCGGTGTGGATGGCTACACCTTC
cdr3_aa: CASSLDARVGVDGYTF

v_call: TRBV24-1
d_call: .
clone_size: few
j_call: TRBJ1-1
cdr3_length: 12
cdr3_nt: TGTGCCACCAGTGGGCCGAACACTGAAGCTTTCTTT
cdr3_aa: CATSGPNTEAFF

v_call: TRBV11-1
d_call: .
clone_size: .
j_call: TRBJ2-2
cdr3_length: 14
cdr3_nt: TGTGCCAGCAGCTTAGTTGGAGACACCGGGGAGCTGTTTTTT
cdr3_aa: CASSLVGDTGELFF

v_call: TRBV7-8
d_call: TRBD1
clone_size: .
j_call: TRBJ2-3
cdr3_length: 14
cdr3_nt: TGTGCCAGCAGCCAGCAGGGGGTCTCAGATACGCAGTATTTT
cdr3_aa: CASSQQGVSDTQYF

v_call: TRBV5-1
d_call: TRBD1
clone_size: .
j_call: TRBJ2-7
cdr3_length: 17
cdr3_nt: TGCGCCAGCAGCTGGGCACCGCCGGGACAGGGAGGCTACGAGCAGTACTTC
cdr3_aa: CASSWAPPGQGGYEQYF

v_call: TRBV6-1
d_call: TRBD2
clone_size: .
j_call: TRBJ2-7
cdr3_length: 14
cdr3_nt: TGTGCCAGCAGTGAATTGGGGGGGAGCTACGAGCAGTACTTC
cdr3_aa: CASSELGGSYEQYF

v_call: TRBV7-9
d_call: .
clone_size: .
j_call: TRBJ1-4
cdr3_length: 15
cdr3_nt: TGTGCCAGCAGCTTAAGTCAGGGAACTAATGAAAAACTGTTTTTT
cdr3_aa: CASSLSQGTNEKLFF

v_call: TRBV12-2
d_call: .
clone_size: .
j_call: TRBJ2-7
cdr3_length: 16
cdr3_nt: TGTGCAAGTCGCTTAGCGGATACACCAGGGGCCTACGAGCAGTACTTC
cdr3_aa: CASRLADTPGAYEQYF

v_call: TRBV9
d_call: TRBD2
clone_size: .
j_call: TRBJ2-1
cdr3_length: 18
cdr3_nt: TGTGCCAGCAGCGTGGCTAGCGGGGTACTCAGCTCCTACAATGAGCAGTTCTTC
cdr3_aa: CASSVASGVLSSYNEQFF

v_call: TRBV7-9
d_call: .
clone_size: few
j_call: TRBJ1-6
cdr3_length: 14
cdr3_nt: TGTGCCAGCAGCTTAGCACCGGGGAATTCACCCCTCCACTTT
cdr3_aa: CASSLAPGNSPLHF

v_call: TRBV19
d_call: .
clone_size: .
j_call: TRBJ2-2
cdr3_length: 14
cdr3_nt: TGTGCCAGTAGTATAGCGGGGTGGACCGGGGAGCTGTTTTTT
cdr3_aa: CASSIAGWTGELFF

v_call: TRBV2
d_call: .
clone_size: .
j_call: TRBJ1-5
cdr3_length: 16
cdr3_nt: TGTGCCAGCTCCCGCAGGGGCGGATCGAGCAATCAGCCCCAGCATTTT
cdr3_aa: CASSRRGGSSNQPQHF

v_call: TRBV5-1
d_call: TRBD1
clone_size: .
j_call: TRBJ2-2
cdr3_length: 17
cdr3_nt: TGCGCCAGCAGCGTACAGGGGTCGAACATGAACACCGGGGAGCTGTTTTTT
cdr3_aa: CASSVQGSNMNTGELFF

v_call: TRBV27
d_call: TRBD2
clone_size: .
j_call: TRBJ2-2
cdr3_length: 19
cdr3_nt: TGTGCCAGCAGCCTAGAGGCCGGGACTAGCGGGGGATTCACCGGGGAGCTGTTTTTT
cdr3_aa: CASSLEAGTSGGFTGELFF

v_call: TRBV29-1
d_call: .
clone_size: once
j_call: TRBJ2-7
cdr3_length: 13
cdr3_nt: TGCAGCGTTGAAGCGCAGGGGAGTTACGAGCAGTACTTC
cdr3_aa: CSVEAQGSYEQYF

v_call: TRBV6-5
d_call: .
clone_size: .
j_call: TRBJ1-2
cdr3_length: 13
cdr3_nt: TGTGCCAGCAGTTACACAGGGATCTATGGCTACACCTTC
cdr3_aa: CASSYTGIYGYTF

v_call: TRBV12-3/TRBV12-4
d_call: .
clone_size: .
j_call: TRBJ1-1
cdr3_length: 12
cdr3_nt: TGTGCCAGCACCCTAGGGAACACTGAAGCTTTCTTT
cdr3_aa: CASTLGNTEAFF

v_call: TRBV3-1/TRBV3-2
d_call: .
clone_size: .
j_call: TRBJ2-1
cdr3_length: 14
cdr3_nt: TGTGCCAGCAGCCAAGGTCCACAGGGTAATGAGCAGTTCTTC
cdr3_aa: CASSQGPQGNEQFF

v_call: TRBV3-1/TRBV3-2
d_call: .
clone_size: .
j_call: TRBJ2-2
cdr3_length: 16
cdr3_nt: TGTGCCAGCAGCCAAGCGGTCAGGGTTAACACCGGGGAGCTGTTTTTT
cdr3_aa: CASSQAVRVNTGELFF

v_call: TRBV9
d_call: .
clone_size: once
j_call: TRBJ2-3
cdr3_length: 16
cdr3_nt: TGTGCCAGCAGCGTAGGGGTAGGAGGGTTAGGAGATACGCAGTATTTT
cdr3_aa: CASSVGVGGLGDTQYF

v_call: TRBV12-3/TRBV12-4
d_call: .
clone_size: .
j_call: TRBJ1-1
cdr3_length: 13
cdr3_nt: TGTGCCAGCACGACGGAGATGAACACTGAAGCTTTCTTT
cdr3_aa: CASTTEMNTEAFF

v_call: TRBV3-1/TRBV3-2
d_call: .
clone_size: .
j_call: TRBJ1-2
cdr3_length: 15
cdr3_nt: TGTGCCAGCAGCCAAGATCTCGGGGGAAACTATGGCTACACCTTC
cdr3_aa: CASSQDLGGNYGYTF

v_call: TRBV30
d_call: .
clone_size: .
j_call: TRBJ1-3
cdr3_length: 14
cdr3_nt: TGTGCCTGGAGTCCCGGGACTCTGGGAAACACCATATATTTT
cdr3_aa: CAWSPGTLGNTIYF

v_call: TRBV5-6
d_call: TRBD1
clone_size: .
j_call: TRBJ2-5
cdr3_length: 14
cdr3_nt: TGTGCCAGCAGAAGAGACAGGGTCGAAGAGACCCAGTACTTC
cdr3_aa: CASRRDRVEETQYF

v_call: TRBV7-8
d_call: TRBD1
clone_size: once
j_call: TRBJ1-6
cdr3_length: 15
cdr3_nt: TGTGCCAGCAGCTCCCGGGACAGGGGTAATTCACCCCTCCACTTT
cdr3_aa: CASSSRDRGNSPLHF

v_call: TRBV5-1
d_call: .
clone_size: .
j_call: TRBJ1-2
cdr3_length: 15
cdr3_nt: TGCGCCAGCAGCTTGGGACGGGGGGCTCGGAGTGGCTACACCTTC
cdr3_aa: CASSLGRGARSGYTF

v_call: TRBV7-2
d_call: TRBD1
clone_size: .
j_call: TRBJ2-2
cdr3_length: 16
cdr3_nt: TGTGCCAGCAGCTTAGTTCCCGACAGGGTGGCCGGGGAGCTGTTTTTT
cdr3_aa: CASSLVPDRVAGELFF

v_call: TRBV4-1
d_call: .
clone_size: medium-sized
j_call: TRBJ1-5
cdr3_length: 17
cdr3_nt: TGCGCCAGCAGCCAGCCATCAGGGGCCCCGGGTAATCAGCCCCAGCATTTT
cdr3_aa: CASSQPSGAPGNQPQHF

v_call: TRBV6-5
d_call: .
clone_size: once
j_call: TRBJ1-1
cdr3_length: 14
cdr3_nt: TGTGCCAGCAGTTACTTCGGAGTGAACACTGAAGCTTTCTTT
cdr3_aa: CASSYFGVNTEAFF

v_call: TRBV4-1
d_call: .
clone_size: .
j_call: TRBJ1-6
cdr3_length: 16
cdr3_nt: TGCGCCAGCAGCAAGGAACAGGGAAACTATAATTCACCCCTCCACTTT
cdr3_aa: CASSKEQGNYNSPLHF

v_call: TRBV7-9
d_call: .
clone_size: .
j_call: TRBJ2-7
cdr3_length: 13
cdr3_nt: TGTGCCAGCCGGGGGACCCGCTCCTACGAGCAGTACTTC
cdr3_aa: CASRGTRSYEQYF

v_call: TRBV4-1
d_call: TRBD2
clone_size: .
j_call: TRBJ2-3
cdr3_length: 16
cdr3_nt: TGCGCCAGCAGCCAGGGTGTCGGGGGGGGCACAGATACGCAGTATTTT
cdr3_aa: CASSQGVGGGTDTQYF

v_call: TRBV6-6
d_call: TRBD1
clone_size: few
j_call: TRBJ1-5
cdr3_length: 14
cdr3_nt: TGTGCCAGCAAAGGGACAGGGGTCGGTCAGCCCCAGCATTTT
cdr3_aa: CASKGTGVGQPQHF

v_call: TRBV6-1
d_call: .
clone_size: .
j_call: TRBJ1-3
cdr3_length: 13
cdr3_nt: TGTGCCAGCACCATCACTGAAGGAAACACCATATATTTT
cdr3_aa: CASTITEGNTIYF

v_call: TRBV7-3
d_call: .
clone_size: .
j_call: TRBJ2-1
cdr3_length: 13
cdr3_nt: TGTGCCAGCAGCTTAAAGACTAGCAATGAGCAGTTCTTC
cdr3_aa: CASSLKTSNEQFF

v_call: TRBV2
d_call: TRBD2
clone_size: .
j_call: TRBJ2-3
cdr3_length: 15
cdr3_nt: TGTGCCAGCAGGGTAGCGGGGAGCCGCACAGATACGCAGTATTTT
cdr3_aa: CASRVAGSRTDTQYF

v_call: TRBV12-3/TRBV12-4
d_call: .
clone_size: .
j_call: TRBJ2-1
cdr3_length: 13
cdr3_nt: TGTGCCAGCAGTTGGGGGCCGAACAATGAGCAGTTCTTC
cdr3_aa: CASSWGPNNEQFF

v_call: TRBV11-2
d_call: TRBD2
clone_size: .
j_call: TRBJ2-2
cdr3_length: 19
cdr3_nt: TGTGCCAGCAGCCCCCGGGGTAGCGGGGGGGGACCGAACACCGGGGAGCTGTTTTTT
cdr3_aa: CASSPRGSGGGPNTGELFF

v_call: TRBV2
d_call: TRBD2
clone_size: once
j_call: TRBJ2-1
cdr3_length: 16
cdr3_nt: TGTGCCAGCAGTGAAGCCGGAGCGGGGGCCCTAGGTGAGCAGTTCTTC
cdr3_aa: CASSEAGAGALGEQFF

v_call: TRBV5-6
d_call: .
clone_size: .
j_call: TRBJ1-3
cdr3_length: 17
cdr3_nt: TGTGCCAGCAGCGCTGACAGTACAGCTCTCTCTGGAAACACCATATATTTT
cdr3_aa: CASSADSTALSGNTIYF

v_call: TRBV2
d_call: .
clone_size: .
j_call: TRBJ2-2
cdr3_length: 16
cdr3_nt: TGTGCCAGCAGTGATCCGAGGGGGAAGGGCACCGGGGAGCTGTTTTTT
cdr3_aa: CASSDPRGKGTGELFF

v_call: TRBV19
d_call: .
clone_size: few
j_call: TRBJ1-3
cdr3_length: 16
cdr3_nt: TGTGCCAGTAGACATGGACAGCGAGCCTCTGGAAACACCATATATTTT
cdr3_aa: CASRHGQRASGNTIYF

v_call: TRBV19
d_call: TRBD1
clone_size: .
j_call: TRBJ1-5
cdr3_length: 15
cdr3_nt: TGTGCCAGTAGTATGACAGGGGGTAGCAATCAGCCCCAGCATTTT
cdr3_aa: CASSMTGGSNQPQHF

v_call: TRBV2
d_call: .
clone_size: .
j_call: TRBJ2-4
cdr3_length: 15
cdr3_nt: TGTGCCAGCAGTGAAGGACAGGGAGGCAAAAACATTCAGTACTTC
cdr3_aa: CASSEGQGGKNIQYF

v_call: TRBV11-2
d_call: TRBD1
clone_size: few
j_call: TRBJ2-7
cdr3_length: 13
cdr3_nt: TGTGCCAGCAGCGGTGGGACAGTACACGAGCAGTACTTC
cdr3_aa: CASSGGTVHEQYF

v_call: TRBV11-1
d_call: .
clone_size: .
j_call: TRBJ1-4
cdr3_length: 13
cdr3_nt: TGTGCCAGCAGCCGGGCGGGCGGTGAAAAACTGTTTTTT
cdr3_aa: CASSRAGGEKLFF

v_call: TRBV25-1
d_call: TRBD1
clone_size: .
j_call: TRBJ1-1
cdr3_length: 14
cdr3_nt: TGTGCCAGCAGTAGACGGGACAGGGTAACTGAAGCTTTCTTT
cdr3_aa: CASSRRDRVTEAFF